The text below deals with one TCR beta chain. Antigen unknown. The sample's treatment: 19 received Ad26.COV2.S at low or high dose, single or two shots; 5 received placebo; per-sample allocation not given. Samples came from day 63 after the first vaccine or placebo injection. This person who donated was an adult of 18-55 years in Boston. Expression of Wuhan-strain SARS-CoV-2 spike came from the Ad26 vector that formed the vaccine. These data originate in a study of Ad26.COV2.S vaccination and SARS-CoV-2 variants. The study, taken as a whole, reports: It was vaccine recipients, not placebo recipients, who had the higher spike-specific TCR breadth. Estimates derived from TCR breadth and depth analyses may have underestimated total T cell responses.

Produced via immunoSEQ multiplex PCR; TCRdb's table is partial and in-frame only. The sample holds some 370,000 clones; 80% to 90% are singletons and the top ten take 7.4%. The CDR3 runs 16 residues. Trimming removed 0 bases from V and 0 bases from J; junction bases left unmatched: 1. CDR1 is LNHDA, CDR2 SQIVND, per germline (reference sequence). The specimen was peripheral blood, collected in a trial of Ad26.COV2.S vaccine versus placebo. The V gene is TRBV19, the J gene TRBJ2-4, with 8 bases matching TRBD1. The sequence came from a person aged 18-65 years who received the Ad26.COV2.S COVID-19 vaccine or a placebo. CDR3 amino acids: CASSIDRGLAKNIQYF. CDR3 sequence (DNA): TGTGCCAGTAGTATAGACAGGGGGCTAGCCAAAAACATTCAGTACTTC.